This passage covers 23 T cell receptor beta chains from one sample sequenced in a study of blood T cell repertoires in COVID-19. Here immunoSEQ multiplex PCR was the method, and the copy in TCRdb shows in-frame clones only, minus some. The table records approximately 47,000 clones, about 83% of them present only once. Input material: peripheral blood. The receptor source for this set is a woman aged 60-70 years with acute or convalescent COVID-19.

CDR3 protein: CASSMVAGQSGELFF. CDR3 nucleotides: TGTGCCAGCAGTATGGTAGCGGGACAATCCGGGGAGCTGTTTTTT. This chain joins TRBV7-9 and TRBJ2-2, with 8 bases aligning to TRBD2. V shed 6 bases, J shed 6 bases, and the junction held 9 bases outside the gene matches. The CDR3 covers 15 residues. Germline-derived CDR1 and CDR2 are SEHNR and FQNEAQ (reference sequence).

This clone was detected only a few times. Written as DNA, the CDR3 is TGTGCCAGCAGCTTTTCGACTTCGGGTGGAGATACGCAGTATTTT. It yields the protein CASSFSTSGGDTQYF. This chain links TRBV7-2 with TRBJ2-3; unclear D gene. This CDR3 contains 15 residues. Germline CDR1 and CDR2: SGHTA and FQGNSA. V was trimmed by 3 bases and J by 5 bases, leaving 15 bases between them.

The chain links TRBV11-2 to TRBJ1-4; 8 bases agree with TRBD1. From germline, CDR1 is SGHAT and CDR2 FQNNGV. V shed 2 bases and J 4 bases; nucleotides not matched to a gene: 3. The CDR3 is 15 amino acids. This CDR3 is CASSLQTGDNEKLFF. The CDR3 nucleotides are TGTGCCAGCAGCTTACAGACAGGGGATAATGAAAAACTGTTTTTT. Based on the CDR3 plus reference TRBV11-2 and TRBJ1-4, the full variable domain is EAGVAQSPRYKIIEKRQSVAFWCNPISGHATLYWYQQILGQGPKLLIQFQNNGVVDDSQLPKDRFSAERLKGVDSTLKIQPAKLEDSAVYLCASSLQTGDNEKLFFGSGTQLSVL.

The rearrangement uses TRBV7-6 and TRBJ2-7, with 11 bases lining up with TRBD2. Germline lookup yields CDR1 SGHVS and CDR2 FNYEAQ. The CDR3 runs to 13 residues. With 5 bases clipped from V and 7 bases from J, the junction kept 4 bases outside the gene matches. The CDR3 coding sequence is TGTGCCAGCAGCCCGACTAGCGGGATGGAGCAGTACTTC. This encodes CASSPTSGMEQYF.

This chain joins TRBV5-5 and TRBJ2-7; tentatively, D is TRBD1 (5 bases). The CDR3 has 15 residues. Per germline, CDR1 SGHKS and CDR2 YYEKEE (reference sequence). V gave up 4 bases and J gave up 2 bases, with 16 bases separating them. The CDR3 reads CASSTTGALTYEQYF. CDR3 nucleotide sequence: TGTGCCAGCAGCACGACTGGGGCCCTGACCTACGAGCAGTACTTC. Drawing the rest from reference TRBV5-5 and TRBJ2-7, the complete variable domain is DAGVTQSPTHLIKTRGQQVTLRCSPISGHKSVSWYQQVLGQGPQFIFQYYEKEERGRGNFPDRFSARQFPNYSSELNVNALLLGDSALYLCASSTTGALTYEQYFGPGTRLTVT.

This clone was found a few times. The genes are TRBV2 and TRBJ1-5; D may be TRBD1 (5 bases). There are 15 residues in the CDR3. Trimming left V 6 bases short and J 5 bases short, with 17 bases between. The germline gives CDR1 SNHLY, CDR2 FYNNEI. CDR3 in DNA: TGTGCCAGCAGGGCTGACAGTGCGCTTCATCAGCCCCAGCATTTT. Its protein is CASRADSALHQPQHF.

This chain connects TRBV6-5 to TRBJ1-1, with D tentatively TRBD1 (6 bases). The ends were cut back, 2 bases at V and 1 base at J, with 8 bases in the middle. CDR1 is MNHEY, CDR2 SVGAGI, per germline. There are 14 residues in the CDR3. This chain's CDR3 is CASSYETGNTEAFF. CDR3 sequence (DNA): TGTGCCAGCAGTTACGAGACAGGGAACACTGAAGCTTTCTTT.

This chain joins TRBV20-1 and TRBJ1-6, with TRBD1 matching 9 bases. CDR3 length equals 15 residues. Germline trimming cut 3 bases from V and 10 bases from J; bases unmatched to any gene: 10. Germline loops: CDR1 DFQATT, CDR2 SNEGSKA (reference sequence). The CDR3 region is CSASEDRGERSPLHF. CDR3 bases: TGCAGTGCTAGTGAGGACAGGGGAGAACGGTCACCCCTCCACTTT.

The chain couples TRBV7-2 to TRBJ1-5; no firm D call. The CDR3 loop spans 13 amino acids. V was clipped by 5 bases and J by 0 bases, with 5 bases between them. Germline loops: CDR1 SGHTA, CDR2 FQGNSA. CDR3 sequence: CASSPYSNQPQHF. The DNA for the CDR3 is TGTGCCAGCAGCCCGTATAGCAATCAGCCCCAGCATTTT.

As for this clone: At one boundary the junction diverges from the germline segment, which might be a read error. The chain employs TRBV19 and TRBJ1-1; D may be TRBD1 (5 bases). Germline V gene lookup returns CDR1 LNHDA and CDR2 SQIVND (reference sequence). The CDR3 has 16 residues. Here the CDR3 DNA reads TGTGTCAGTTCCTCCTCCGGGGGAAAATTGAACACTGAAGCTTTCTTT. Protein product: CVSSSSGGKLNTEAFF.

The chain links TRBV5-6 to TRBJ1-1; 8 bases match TRBD1. Unmatched junction bases numbered 8, after V lost 1 base and J lost 3 bases. The CDR3 has 16 amino acids. CDR1 is SGHDT and CDR2 is YYEEEE in the germline V gene. The CDR3 DNA reads TGTGCCAGCAGCTTGTTCAGGGGGCTAGGGGACACTGAAGCTTTCTTT. It codes for CASSLFRGLGDTEAFF.

The chain uses TRBV19 and TRBJ1-1; 9 positions agree with TRBD1. Germline assignment: CDR1 LNHDA and CDR2 SQIVND (reference sequence). After removal of 8 bases from V and 0 bases from J, the junction contained 10 bases not matched to a gene. This CDR3 is 16 amino acids long. The CDR3 DNA follows: TGTGCCAGTTCAGAGGGCGACAGGGGGGTGAACACTGAAGCTTTCTTT. Its translation: CASSEGDRGVNTEAFF.

The chain recombines TRBV3-1 (or the pseudogene TRBV3-2) with TRBJ1-3; D not resolved. The germline gives CDR1 LGHDT, CDR2 YNNKEL (reference sequence). Trimming pared 4 bases from V and 0 bases from J, leaving 10 bases between. The CDR3 sequence is 15 residues long. Written as DNA, the CDR3 is TGTGCCAGCAGCCCAGGCGCTAACTCTGGAAACACCATATATTTT. It translates to CASSPGANSGNTIYF.

The rearrangement joins TRBV14 to TRBJ1-4, with TRBD1 matching over 11 bases. The V gene end was trimmed by 5 bases and the J gene end by 3 bases; junction bases not matched to a gene: 5. The CDR3 contains 16 residues. The V gene's germline CDR1 is SGHDN and CDR2 FVKESK. Written as DNA, the CDR3 is TGTGCCAGCAGCACGCGGACAGGGGGCTCTAATGAAAAACTGTTTTTT. Translation gives CASSTRTGGSNEKLFF.

The chain joins TRBV7-9 to TRBJ2-5; D is ambiguous. This CDR3 spans 13 amino acids. The ends were cut back, 7 bases at V and 5 bases at J, with 14 bases in the middle. Germline V gene sequence: CDR1 SEHNR, CDR2 FQNEAQ (reference sequence). CDR3 DNA sequence: TGTGCCAGCACCTACAGCATCCGGGAGACCCAGTACTTC. Translation: CASTYSIRETQYF.

The chain has TRBV7-6 and TRBJ2-2, with 14 nucleotides matching TRBD2. Germline CDR1 SGHVS, CDR2 FNYEAQ. V gave up 1 base and J gave up 2 bases; unmatched junction bases: 12. The CDR3 length is 21 residues. As DNA, the CDR3 is TGTGCCAGCAGCTTAGTAGCACCGGGACTAGCGGGAGTCGGTAACACCGGGGAGCTGTTTTTT. Protein: CASSLVAPGLAGVGNTGELFF.

To note about this clone: Other DNA sequences from this sample encode an identical CDR3 as well. The genes are TRBV18 and TRBJ1-2; tentative D call: TRBD1 (6 bases). The CDR3 runs to 13 residues. Germline CDR1 and CDR2: KGHSH and LQKENI. V was shortened by 2 bases and J by 3 bases, with 7 bases between the two germline ends. CDR3: CASSPEGDYGYTF. The CDR3 DNA is TGTGCCAGCTCACCAGAGGGGGACTATGGCTACACCTTC.

This clone appeared a few times. The genes are TRBV2 and TRBJ1-5; D is undetermined. V lost 6 bases to trimming and J lost 5 bases, with 8 bases between them. CDR1 is SNHLY and CDR2 is FYNNEI in the germline V gene. The CDR3 consists of 12 residues. The CDR3 loop is CASSGRDQPQHF. The CDR3 DNA reads TGTGCCAGCAGCGGCCGGGATCAGCCCCAGCATTTT. Full variable domain (rest looked up from reference TRBV2 and TRBJ1-5): EPEVTQTPSHQVTQMGQEVILRCVPISNHLYFYWYRQILGQKVEFLVSFYNNEISEKSEIFDDQFSVERPDGSNFTLKIRSTKLEDSAMYFCASSGRDQPQHFGDGTRLSIL.

This clone was observed a single time. The chain recombines TRBV6-5 with TRBJ2-3, with 7 bases aligning to TRBD2. The V and J ends lost 4 bases and 4 bases, in that order; junction bases with no gene match: 5. Germline loops: CDR1 MNHEY, CDR2 SVGAGI. The CDR3 has 14 amino acids. The CDR3 DNA is TGTGCCAGCAGTTCTGGACTAGTGTCAGATACGCAGTATTTT. Translated, it gives CASSSGLVSDTQYF.

The chain links TRBV28 to TRBJ1-4; TRBD1 agrees at 7 bases. Germline V gene sequence: CDR1 MDHEN, CDR2 SYDVKM. Germline trimming cut 3 bases from V and 0 bases from J; bases unmatched to any gene: 10. This CDR3 has 18 amino acids. The CDR3 nucleotides read TGTGCCAGCAGTTTGGCGGGGCGGGACAGTGCAACTAATGAAAAACTGTTTTTT. Its translation is CASSLAGRDSATNEKLFF. Full variable domain (rest looked up from reference TRBV28 and TRBJ1-4): DVKVTQSSRYLVKRTGEKVFLECVQDMDHENMFWYRQDPGLGLRLIYFSYDVKMKEKGDIPEGYSVSREKKERFSLILESASTNQTSMYLCASSLAGRDSATNEKLFFGSGTQLSVL.

DNA of the CDR3: TGTGCCAGCAGCTCGTGGACAGACAATGAGCAGTTCTTC. This encodes CASSSWTDNEQFF. The chain employs TRBV7-8 and TRBJ2-1; D perhaps matches TRBD1 (6 bases). CDR1 and CDR2 from the germline V gene are SGHVS and FQNEAQ. Trimming removed 4 bases from V and 5 bases from J, with 9 bases in between. This CDR3 contains 13 residues.

This chain joins TRBV10-3 and TRBJ2-3; 7 nucleotides line up with TRBD1. The germline CDR1 and CDR2 sequences are ENHRY and SYGVKD. This CDR3 region has 13 residues. V shed 9 bases and J 0 bases; nucleotides not matched to a gene: 3. CDR3 in DNA: TGTGCCATTGGACAGGAAAGCACAGATACGCAGTATTTT. It is translated as CAIGQESTDTQYF.

The chain is built from TRBV24-1 and TRBJ2-3; no clear D gene. Trimming removed 2 bases at V and 4 bases at J, with 3 bases between. The CDR3 contains 12 residues. CDR1 is KGHDR, CDR2 SFDVKD, per germline. CDR3 residues: CATSDSSDTQYF. The CDR3 nucleotides read TGTGCCACCAGTGATTCATCAGATACGCAGTATTTT.